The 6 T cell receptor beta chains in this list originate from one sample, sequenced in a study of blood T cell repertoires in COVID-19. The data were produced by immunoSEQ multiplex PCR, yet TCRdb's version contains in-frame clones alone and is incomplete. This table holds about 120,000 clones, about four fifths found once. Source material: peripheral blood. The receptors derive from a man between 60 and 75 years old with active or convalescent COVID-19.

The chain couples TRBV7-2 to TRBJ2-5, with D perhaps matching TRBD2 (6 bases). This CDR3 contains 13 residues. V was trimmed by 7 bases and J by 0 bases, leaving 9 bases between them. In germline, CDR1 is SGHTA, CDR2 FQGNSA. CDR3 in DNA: TGTGCCAGCACCCAGCGGGACCAAGAGACCCAGTACTTC. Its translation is CASTQRDQETQYF.

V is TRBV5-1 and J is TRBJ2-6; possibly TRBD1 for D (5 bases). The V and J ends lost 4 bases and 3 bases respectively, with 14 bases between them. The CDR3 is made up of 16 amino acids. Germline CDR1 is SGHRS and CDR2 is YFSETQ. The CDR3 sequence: CASSAPQGGGANVLTF. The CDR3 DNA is TGCGCCAGCAGCGCTCCTCAGGGTGGTGGGGCCAACGTCCTGACTTTC.

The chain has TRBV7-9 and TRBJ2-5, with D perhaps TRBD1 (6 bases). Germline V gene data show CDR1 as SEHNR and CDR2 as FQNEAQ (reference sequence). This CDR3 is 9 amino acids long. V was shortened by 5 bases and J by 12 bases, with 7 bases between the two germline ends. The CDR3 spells CASSPGEYF. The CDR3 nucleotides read TGTGCCAGCAGCCCAGGGGAGTACTTC.

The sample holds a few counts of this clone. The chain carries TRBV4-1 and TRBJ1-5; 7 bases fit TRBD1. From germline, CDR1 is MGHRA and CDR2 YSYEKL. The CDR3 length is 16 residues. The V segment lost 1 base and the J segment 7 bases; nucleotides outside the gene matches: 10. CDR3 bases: TGCGCCAGCAGCCAAGTCTCAGGGGGAATGGGGCAGCCCCAGCATTTT. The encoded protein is CASSQVSGGMGQPQHF.

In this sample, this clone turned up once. The CDR3 DNA is TGTGCCAGCTCAAAGGACAGGGGAAATGAAAAACTGTTTTTT. This encodes CASSKDRGNEKLFF. The rearrangement links TRBV18 to TRBJ1-4; 9 bases align to TRBD1. The CDR3 runs to 14 residues. V shed 5 bases, J shed 5 bases, and the junction held 3 bases outside the gene matches. The germline V gene has CDR1 KGHSH and CDR2 LQKENI.

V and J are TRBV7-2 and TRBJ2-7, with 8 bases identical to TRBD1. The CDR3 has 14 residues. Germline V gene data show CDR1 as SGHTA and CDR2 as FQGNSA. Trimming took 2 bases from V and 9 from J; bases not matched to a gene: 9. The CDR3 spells CASSLRTGRFGQYF. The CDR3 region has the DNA TGTGCCAGCAGCTTACGGACAGGGCGGTTCGGGCAGTACTTC.